These 29 T cell receptor beta chains were all obtained from the same sample, sequenced in a study of shared clonotypes between healthy human individuals. Some clones are missing from TCRdb's copy, which holds only in-frame ones; the method was immunoSEQ multiplex PCR. The table includes 90,000 to 150,000 clones, roughly two thirds detected once. The source material was memory CD8+ T cells sorted from blood. Subset of the sample: CD45RO+ cells pooled with CCR7-negative TemRA cells. The source of these receptors is a woman aged 25 to 45 in good health.

V gene TRBV10-3 combines with J gene TRBJ1-5; no clear D gene. This CDR3 has 14 amino acids. The V gene's germline CDR1 is ENHRY and CDR2 SYGVKD. Trimming stripped 10 bases from V and 0 bases from J, with 13 bases between. The CDR3 region is CATGVENSNQPQHF. The CDR3, as DNA: TGTGCCACCGGGGTGGAAAATAGCAATCAGCCCCAGCATTTT.

This clone was seen just once. V and J are TRBV14 and TRBJ2-3; D is ambiguous. Germline CDR1 reads SGHDN; CDR2 reads FVKESK. V was cut by 5 bases and J by 1 base, with 10 bases left in between. The CDR3 spans 14 residues. CDR3 in DNA: TGTGCCAGCAGCATGGGGATGGGCACAGATACGCAGTATTTT. Its protein product is CASSMGMGTDTQYF.

In this sample, this clone turned up a few times. V usage is TRBV18 and J usage is TRBJ1-2; tentative D call: TRBD1 (6 bases). The CDR3 is made up of 16 amino acids. Germline V gene sequence: CDR1 KGHSH, CDR2 LQKENI. V lost 6 bases and J lost 7, with 24 bases in between. In DNA, the CDR3 is TGTGCCAGCTCGGTTACACGGGGGGCCCCACGGAGTGGCTACACCTTC. It yields the protein CASSVTRGAPRSGYTF.

V and J are TRBV7-6 and TRBJ2-3; 7 bases map to TRBD1. This CDR3 has 16 residues. Germline CDR1 and CDR2: SGHVS and FNYEAQ. The junction had 9 bases not matched to a gene; V was cut back by 5 bases and J by 1 base. DNA of the CDR3: TGTGCCAGCAGCCATCTTTACAGGGGCGGCACAGATACGCAGTATTTT. Translating it yields CASSHLYRGGTDTQYF.

V usage is TRBV14 and J usage is TRBJ2-2; 8 nucleotides line up with TRBD2. Per germline, CDR1 SGHDN and CDR2 FVKESK. The length of the CDR3 is 16 residues. V lost 2 bases, J lost 4 bases, and 6 bases stayed unmatched. CDR3 DNA: TGTGCCAGCAGCCAATTGTCTAGCGGGTGCACCGGGGAGCTGTTTTTT. Encoded protein: CASSQLSSGCTGELFF.

This clone was recorded a few times. Other nucleotide sequences in the sample specify the same CDR3. In DNA, the CDR3 is TGTGCCACCAGCAGAGGGCAGGGTAATGAAAAACTGTTTTTT. Translating gives CATSRGQGNEKLFF. The V and J genes are TRBV15 and TRBJ1-4; the D gene is possibly TRBD1 (5 bases). Trimming shortened V by 1 base and J by 4 bases, and 7 bases separated the two germline ends. Germline lookup yields CDR1 LNHNV and CDR2 YYDKDF (reference sequence). The CDR3 loop spans 14 amino acids. The whole variable domain, filled in from reference TRBV15 and TRBJ1-4, reads DAMVIQNPRYQVTQFGKPVTLSCSQTLNHNVMYWYQQKSSQAPKLLFHYYDKDFNNEADTPDNFQSRRPNTSFCFLDIRSPGLGDTAMYLCATSRGQGNEKLFFGSGTQLSVL.

The sample holds one count of this clone. CDR3 residues: CASIPAGGPGGHEQFF. CDR3 sequence (DNA): TGTGCCAGCATACCAGCGGGGGGACCCGGGGGTCATGAGCAGTTCTTC. This chain joins TRBV7-9 and TRBJ2-1; 9 bases line up with TRBD2. The CDR3 is 16 amino acids. V lost 7 bases to trimming and J lost 8 bases; unmatched junction nucleotides: 15. CDR1 and CDR2 (germline): SEHNR, FQNEAQ (reference sequence). The whole variable domain, remainder taken from reference TRBV7-9 and TRBJ2-1, is DTGVSQNPRHKITKRGQNVTFRCDPISEHNRLYWYRQTLGQGPEFLTYFQNEAQLEKSRLLSDRFSAERPKGSFSTLEIQRTEQGDSAMYLCASIPAGGPGGHEQFFGPGTRLTVL.

V gene TRBV7-6 combines with J gene TRBJ2-7, with 10 bases identical to TRBD2. Per the germline V gene, CDR1 is SGHVS and CDR2 is FNYEAQ. The CDR3 spans 14 residues. V shed 4 bases and J 3 bases; nucleotides not matched to a gene: 3. The CDR3 here is CASSWASGSYEQYF. The CDR3, as DNA: TGTGCCAGCAGCTGGGCTAGCGGGAGCTACGAGCAGTACTTC.

This rearrangement joins TRBV5-1 to TRBJ2-7; D might be TRBD2 (6 bases). The germline V and J ends were trimmed by 7 bases and 1 base, with 15 bases remaining between them. CDR1 and CDR2 (germline): SGHRS, YFSETQ. The CDR3 length is 14 residues. For the CDR3, the DNA is TGCGCCAGCGGCCCATGGGGGAGGTCCTACGAGCAGTACTTC. Translation gives CASGPWGRSYEQYF. The full variable domain, with the rest looked up from reference TRBV5-1 and TRBJ2-7, is KAGVTQTPRYLIKTRGQQVTLSCSPISGHRSVSWYQQTPGQGLQFLFEYFSETQRNKGNFPGRFSGRQFSNSRSEMNVSTLELGDSALYLCASGPWGRSYEQYFGPGTRLTVT.

The sample holds many counts of this clone. The chain links TRBV2 to TRBJ1-5; unclear D gene. Per germline, CDR1 SNHLY and CDR2 FYNNEI. The CDR3 covers 15 residues. V was shortened by 1 base and J by 0 bases, with 7 bases between the two germline ends. The CDR3 is CASSEGSISNQPQHF. As DNA, the CDR3 is TGTGCCAGCAGTGAAGGGAGTATTAGCAATCAGCCCCAGCATTTT.

The chain recombines TRBV5-1 with TRBJ2-7, with 14 positions matching TRBD2. This CDR3 has 16 residues. CDR1 and CDR2 (germline): SGHRS, YFSETQ. Unmatched junction bases numbered 8, after V lost 4 bases and J lost 5 bases. The CDR3 spells CASSVHRLAGGNEQYF. CDR3 in DNA: TGCGCCAGCAGCGTGCACCGACTAGCGGGAGGGAACGAGCAGTACTTC. Combining the CDR3 with reference TRBV5-1 and TRBJ2-7 gives the whole variable domain KAGVTQTPRYLIKTRGQQVTLSCSPISGHRSVSWYQQTPGQGLQFLFEYFSETQRNKGNFPGRFSGRQFSNSRSEMNVSTLELGDSALYLCASSVHRLAGGNEQYFGPGTRLTVT.

The genes are TRBV16 and TRBJ1-2; D is uncertain. CDR3 length equals 16 residues. The germline V gene encodes CDR1 KGHSY and CDR2 FQNENV. Trimming pared 1 base from V and 6 bases from J, leaving 18 bases between. CDR3 sequence (DNA): TGTGCCAGCAGCCAATTCCTGTGGGTTGAAGGAGATGGCTACACCTTC. Its translation is CASSQFLWVEGDGYTF.

This chain joins TRBV6-5 and TRBJ2-7, with TRBD1 matching over 8 bases. The CDR3 runs 15 residues. The V segment lost 0 bases and the J segment 7 bases; nucleotides outside the gene matches: 8. The V gene's germline CDR1 is MNHEY and CDR2 SVGAGI. CDR3 sequence: CASSYSLDRGLEQYF. CDR3 coding DNA: TGTGCCAGCAGTTACTCACTAGACAGGGGCCTTGAGCAGTACTTC.

The chain recombines TRBV6-6 with TRBJ2-7, with 8 bases aligning to TRBD2. Germline-derived CDR1 and CDR2 are MNHNY and SVGAGI (reference sequence). The CDR3 contains 15 residues. Germline trimming cut 6 bases from V and 5 bases from J; bases unmatched to any gene: 12. Here the CDR3 reads CASSPPGGRKDEQYF. The CDR3 DNA reads TGTGCCAGCAGCCCTCCGGGCGGGAGGAAGGACGAGCAGTACTTC.

The chain carries TRBV27 and TRBJ1-1; weak D call: TRBD1 (6 bases). The CDR3 length is 12 residues. V gave up 5 bases and J gave up 6 bases, with 10 bases separating them. Germline lookup yields CDR1 MNHEY and CDR2 SMNVEV (reference sequence). CDR3 nucleotide sequence: TGTGCCAGCAGTGGGGGGGCCCCTGAAGCTTTCTTT. Amino acids: CASSGGAPEAFF.

This sequence joins TRBV7-9 and TRBJ2-2; D uncertain. V lost 5 bases, J lost 5 bases, and 12 bases lay in between. The CDR3 consists of 14 residues. The germline gives CDR1 SEHNR, CDR2 FQNEAQ (reference sequence). CDR3 protein: CASSTGQSTGELFF. The CDR3, as DNA: TGTGCCAGCAGCACCGGTCAGTCGACCGGGGAGCTGTTTTTT.

The chain has TRBV10-3 and TRBJ2-5, with 9 bases matching TRBD2. The V and J ends lost 4 bases and 1 base, in that order; junction bases with no gene match: 7. This CDR3 contains 16 residues. CDR1 and CDR2 (germline): ENHRY, SYGVKD. The CDR3 nucleotides are TGTGCCATCAGTGGAGAAGCGGGAGGACTCCAAGAGACCCAGTACTTC. It codes for CAISGEAGGLQETQYF.

This clone was recorded only once. This chain uses TRBV28 with TRBJ1-1, with 7 bases aligning to TRBD1. The CDR3 runs 15 residues. Germline lookup yields CDR1 MDHEN and CDR2 SYDVKM. V gave up 3 bases and J gave up 6 bases; unmatched junction bases: 10. CDR3 sequence reads: CASSLPDRVSAEAFF. In DNA, the CDR3 is TGTGCCAGCAGTTTGCCTGACAGGGTGAGCGCTGAAGCTTTCTTT.

This clone was counted a single time. The chain uses TRBV10-1 and TRBJ2-2, with unresolved D. This CDR3 is 13 amino acids long. CDR1 is WNHNN and CDR2 is SYGVQD in the germline V gene (reference sequence). Trimming cost V 6 bases and J 3 bases, with 8 bases left between them. The CDR3 loop reads CASRLDYTGELFF. DNA for the CDR3: TGCGCCAGCAGACTCGACTACACCGGGGAGCTGTTTTTT.

This clone was seen repeatedly, ten times or more. The chain carries TRBV7-9 and TRBJ1-1; D unresolved. The CDR3 totals 12 residues. The V and J ends lost 5 bases and 4 bases respectively, with 8 bases between them. Germline V lookup: CDR1 SEHNR, CDR2 FQNEAQ (reference sequence). The CDR3 reads CASSPGRTEAFF. The CDR3 nucleotides read TGTGCCAGCAGCCCCGGGCGCACTGAAGCTTTCTTT.

This chain links TRBV15 with TRBJ1-5; possible D gene TRBD1, 5 bases. This CDR3 has 17 amino acids. Trimming stripped 0 bases from V and 7 bases from J, with 19 bases between. The germline gives CDR1 LNHNV, CDR2 YYDKDF (reference sequence). This CDR3 reads CATSRDHRPLGEQPQHF. CDR3 DNA: TGTGCCACCAGCAGAGATCACAGGCCTCTAGGGGAGCAGCCCCAGCATTTT.

The V gene is TRBV5-1, the J gene TRBJ1-3; 7 nucleotides line up with TRBD1. The J segment lost 0 bases and the V segment lost 2 bases, leaving 11 bases of the junction unmatched. The CDR3 is made up of 18 amino acids. CDR1 is SGHRS, CDR2 YFSETQ, per germline. CDR3 residues: CASSLLGTAGSSGNTIYF. The DNA of the CDR3 is TGCGCCAGCAGCTTATTAGGGACAGCGGGGTCCTCTGGAAACACCATATATTTT.

In its sample, this clone was seen a few times. The chain has TRBV2 and TRBJ2-1; D remains unclear. V gave up 6 bases and J gave up 15 bases, with 6 bases separating them. Per the germline V gene, CDR1 is SNHLY and CDR2 is FYNNEI. CDR3 length: 8 amino acids. CDR3 in amino acids: CASRDMFF. CDR3 nucleotide sequence: TGTGCCAGCAGGGATATGTTCTTC.

This rearrangement joins TRBV29-1 to TRBJ2-3; 8 bases agree with TRBD1. The V gene end was trimmed by 7 bases and the J gene end by 2 bases; junction bases not matched to a gene: 17. The germline gives CDR1 SQVTM, CDR2 ANQGSEA. The CDR3 is 17 residues long. The DNA of the CDR3 is TGCAGCGCCTATAAGAGGGGCAGGGGGCCGTACACAGATACGCAGTATTTT. The encoded protein is CSAYKRGRGPYTDTQYF.

This clone is labeled as medium-sized. CDR3 coding DNA: TGTGCCAGCTCAGAAACTAGCGGGAAAGGGTCAGATACGCAGTATTTT. This translates into CASSETSGKGSDTQYF. The genes are TRBV6-4 and TRBJ2-3; 10 positions match TRBD2. This CDR3 has 16 residues. Germline V gene sequence: CDR1 MRHNA, CDR2 SNTAGT. V dropped 8 bases and J dropped 4; count of bases not matched to a gene: 12.

This rearrangement joins TRBV29-1 to TRBJ2-1; 8 bases line up with TRBD2. With V trimmed by 4 bases and J by 3 bases, 2 bases remained unmatched. CDR1 is SQVTM, CDR2 ANQGSEA, per germline. The CDR3 is 13 residues long. CDR3 sequence reads: CSVGTSFYNEQFF. In DNA, the CDR3 is TGCAGCGTTGGGACTAGCTTCTACAATGAGCAGTTCTTC.

The V and J genes are TRBV7-8 and TRBJ2-7; the D gene is possibly TRBD2 (7 bases). Trimming took 5 bases from V and 3 from J, leaving 23 bases between them. This CDR3 is built from 17 residues. Germline V CDR1 and CDR2: SGHVS, FQNEAQ. CDR3 sequence reads: CASSTLYGGRDNYEQYF. In DNA, the CDR3 is TGTGCCAGCAGCACCTTATATGGGGGGAGGGACAACTACGAGCAGTACTTC.

The J gene is TRBJ2-1, the V gene TRBV5-8; D perhaps matches TRBD2 (6 bases). The CDR3 totals 12 residues. Germline V gives CDR1 SGHTS, CDR2 YDEGEE. V was clipped by 4 bases and J by 7 bases, with 9 bases between them. The CDR3 DNA reads as TGTGCCAGCAGCCGTGGGGGGAATGAGCAGTTCTTC. This sequence encodes CASSRGGNEQFF. The variable domain in full, completed from reference TRBV5-8 and TRBJ2-1, reads EAGVTQSPTHLIKTRGQQATLRCSPISGHTSVYWYQQALGLGLQFLLWYDEGEERNRGNFPPRFSGRQFPNYSSELNVNALELEDSALYLCASSRGGNEQFFGPGTRLTVL.

The chain uses TRBV6-1 and TRBJ1-3; a weak D match, TRBD1 (5 bases). The CDR3 is 13 amino acids. With 7 bases removed from V and 4 bases from J, the gap between germline ends came to 11 bases. From germline, CDR1 is MNHNS and CDR2 SASEGT. CDR3 protein: CASTPGEGNTIYF. CDR3 coding DNA: TGTGCCAGCACCCCGGGGGAAGGAAACACCATATATTTT.